This T cell receptor (beta chain) came from a study of blood T cell repertoires in COVID-19. Looking at the study overall: COVID-19 samples collected from the United States, Italy and Spain covered acute and convalescent phases. The analysed material was cDNA or gDNA that came from T cells, B-cell-depleted T cells, or PBMCs.

Germline trimming cut 7 bases from V and 5 bases from J; bases unmatched to any gene: 9. Germline V gives CDR1 MNHEY, CDR2 SMNVEV (reference sequence). CDR3 length: 14 residues. Generated by immunoSEQ multiplex PCR, the TCRdb table keeps only in-frame clones and is missing some. The data contain approximately 100,000 clones, roughly 90% of them singletons. Source material: peripheral blood. This chain uses TRBV27 with TRBJ2-7; 9 bases line up with TRBD1. This TCR derives from a human donor in a cohort sampled during active COVID-19. The CDR3 spells CASKRQGVVHEQYF. The DNA of the CDR3 is TGTGCCAGCAAGAGACAGGGGGTGGTCCACGAGCAGTACTTC.